This record looks at one TCR beta chain sequence and its context. The antigen is undetermined. This sample was taken from a study of T cells after yellow fever vaccination. The study's findings and limits: Post-booster repertoires again held most primary-vaccination clones (about 96% CD4, about 88% CD8). Repertoires sorted by FACS could include abundant clonotypes that are contaminants from the bulk population. Only a minor proportion of clonotypes was detected across both CD4 and CD8 compartments.

TCR cDNA, made by 5'RACE template switching, carried an added universal primer site and UMIs. Using its own MiXCR run on the 5' RACE reads, TCRdb lists one record per CDR3 protein. Of 250,000 to 300,000 distinct CDR3 sequences detected, roughly 5.6% appear once; the ten largest clones hold 2.5% to 4%. The sequenced sample was CD4+ T cells sorted from PBMCs, obtained on the day of the yellow fever booster vaccination. The TCR sequence derives from a man between 18 and 29 years old who received the YFV17D yellow fever vaccine.

The CDR3 region has the DNA TGTGCCATCAGGGGTACAAGGGGAGAGACCCAGTACTTC. Protein product: CAIRGTRGETQYF. The chain has TRBV10-3 and TRBJ2-5; possibly TRBD1 for D (5 bases). V was clipped by 6 bases and J by 4 bases, with 12 bases between them. The CDR3 runs to 13 residues. CDR1 is ENHRY, CDR2 SYGVKD, per germline.